The 18 T cell receptor beta chains listed next were all sequenced from one sample in a study of cytomegalovirus exposure and HLA in healthy donors. PCR primers comprised 60 Vbeta and 13 Jbeta primers. The table came from immunoSEQ multiplex PCR; TCRdb's copy has only in-frame clones and leaves some out. The sample contains roughly 140,000 clones, 50% to 75% of which appear only once. The sequencing input was PBMCs. These receptors all come from a woman in her sixties in good health and CMV-seropositive.

The chain joins TRBV7-9 to TRBJ2-3; 8 positions agree with TRBD2. Trimming removed 8 bases from V and 0 bases from J; junction bases left unmatched: 4. The CDR3 spans 14 residues. The germline V gene encodes CDR1 SEHNR and CDR2 FQNEAQ (reference sequence). The CDR3 nucleotides are TGTGCCAGCGGGGGCGGGAGGAGCACAGATACGCAGTATTTT. The encoded protein is CASGGGRSTDTQYF.

The chain employs TRBV19 and TRBJ1-1, with D possibly being TRBD1 (5 bases). The CDR3 spans 13 residues. Trimming took off 3 bases at V and 11 bases at J, with 16 bases between the two ends. CDR1 LNHDA and CDR2 SQIVND come from the germline V gene (reference sequence). The DNA of the CDR3 is TGTGCCAGTAGTATGGGGGAGGGAGGGGAGGCTTTCTTT. Encoded protein: CASSMGEGGEAFF.

The chain uses TRBV7-7 and TRBJ2-2; 8 nucleotides align to TRBD1. The CDR3 consists of 15 residues. Germline assignment: CDR1 SSHAT and CDR2 FNYEAQ (reference sequence). Losses at the gene ends were 2 bases for V and 6 bases for J; bases not matched to a gene: 5. The CDR3 DNA sequence: TGTGCCAGCAGCTTACAGGGGGCACTCCCCGGGGAGCTGTTTTTT. This codes for CASSLQGALPGELFF.

The J gene is TRBJ2-2, the V gene TRBV4-3; 10 bases are a match to TRBD2. V lost 1 base, J lost 1 base, and 3 bases stayed unmatched. The CDR3 spans 17 residues. Germline V gene lookup returns CDR1 LGHNA and CDR2 YSLEER. This CDR3 reads CASSQAPSGRNTGELFF. The CDR3 nucleotides read TGCGCCAGCAGCCAAGCCCCTAGCGGGAGGAACACCGGGGAGCTGTTTTTT.

V and J are TRBV30 and TRBJ1-1, with a tentative D call TRBD1 (6 bases). The V end was cut by 0 bases, the J end by 1 base, with 12 bases between. Per the germline V gene, CDR1 is GTSNPN and CDR2 is SVGIG (reference sequence). The CDR3 totals 15 residues. CDR3 protein: CAWSVSDRWNTEAFF. CDR3 sequence (DNA): TGTGCCTGGAGTGTTTCGGACAGATGGAACACTGAAGCTTTCTTT.

The chain has TRBV7-6 and TRBJ2-1; D remains unclear. There are 15 residues in the CDR3. The ends were cut back, 5 bases at V and 0 bases at J, with 11 bases in the middle. Germline loops: CDR1 SGHVS, CDR2 FNYEAQ. The CDR3 reads CASSPLESSYNEQFF. The CDR3 region has the DNA TGTGCCAGCAGCCCCCTAGAGAGCTCCTACAATGAGCAGTTCTTC.

This clone was seen a handful of times. Other DNA variants within this sample encode the same CDR3. This sequence joins TRBV7-2 and TRBJ1-1; 7 positions agree with TRBD1. The length of the CDR3 is 13 residues. Trimming at V came to 4 bases and at J to 3 bases, leaving 2 bases not matched to a gene. Germline V lookup: CDR1 SGHTA, CDR2 FQGNSA. CDR3 in amino acids: CASSSDRDTEAFF. The CDR3 region has the DNA TGTGCCAGCAGCTCCGACAGGGACACTGAAGCTTTCTTT.

This clone was seen more than once but under ten times. The rearrangement uses TRBV18 and TRBJ1-4; no clear D. The CDR3 loop spans 16 amino acids. Germline V gene sequence: CDR1 KGHSH, CDR2 LQKENI. The ends were cut back, 3 bases at V and 7 bases at J, with 18 bases in the middle. The CDR3 reads CASSPLQSSPLEKLFF. CDR3 DNA sequence: TGTGCCAGCTCACCTCTCCAGTCCTCGCCCCTTGAAAAACTGTTTTTT.

The table lists this clone with a few counts. V is TRBV5-6 and J is TRBJ2-1; 9 positions agree with TRBD2. Trimming took 4 bases from V and 12 from J; bases not matched to a gene: 11. CDR1 and CDR2 (germline): SGHDT, YYEEEE. The CDR3 spans 14 residues. Here the CDR3 DNA reads TGTGCCAGCAGCCGGCCCGACGGAGCGGGGGGGCAGTTCTTC. This sequence encodes CASSRPDGAGGQFF.

This chain connects TRBV10-3 to TRBJ2-3; 8 positions agree with TRBD2. The CDR3 extends over 15 amino acids. Unmatched junction bases numbered 7, after V lost 6 bases and J lost 2 bases. The germline V gene encodes CDR1 ENHRY and CDR2 SYGVKD. The CDR3 nucleotides are TGTGCCATCAGAAAGACTAGCGACTACACAGATACGCAGTATTTT. It translates to CAIRKTSDYTDTQYF.

This clone has a handful of counts. This chain connects TRBV6-5 to TRBJ2-7, with TRBD2 as a possible D gene (6 bases). CDR1 and CDR2 (germline): MNHEY, SVGAGI. Trimming cost V 5 bases and J 3 bases, with 14 bases left between them. The CDR3 runs to 14 residues. CDR3 DNA sequence: TGTGCCAGCAGTGAATGGGCGACTAGCTACGAGCAGTACTTC. It encodes CASSEWATSYEQYF.

The rearrangement joins TRBV27 to TRBJ2-3; no clear D. This CDR3 comprises 12 residues. Germline V gives CDR1 MNHEY, CDR2 SMNVEV (reference sequence). V was pared by 4 bases and J by 8 bases, with 10 bases between. In nucleotides, the CDR3 is TGTGCCAGCAGTTCCGAAGCGAGTACGCAGTATTTT. It yields the protein CASSSEASTQYF.

The chain couples TRBV7-6 to TRBJ2-7; a weak D match, TRBD1 (6 bases). CDR1 is SGHVS and CDR2 is FNYEAQ in the germline V gene. The ends were cut back, 2 bases at V and 1 base at J, with 12 bases in the middle. There are 15 residues in the CDR3. The DNA of the CDR3 is TGTGCCAGCAGCTTACAGCCGGGACATTCCTACGAGCAGTACTTC. Amino acids: CASSLQPGHSYEQYF.

This clone was recorded a few times. The genes are TRBV5-6 and TRBJ1-5; unclear D gene. The CDR3 is 13 residues long. The ends were cut back, 4 bases at V and 4 bases at J, with 9 bases in the middle. Germline CDR1 and CDR2: SGHDT and YYEEEE. The CDR3 reads CASSRERNQPQHF. CDR3 in DNA: TGTGCCAGCAGCCGTGAGAGAAATCAGCCCCAGCATTTT.

The CDR3 nucleotides read TGTGCCAGCAGCAGTAGCGCGACTAGCTTCACCGGGGAGCTGTTTTTT. It yields the protein CASSSSATSFTGELFF. This chain joins TRBV7-2 and TRBJ2-2; 7 bases match TRBD2. This CDR3 contains 16 residues. V was pared by 5 bases and J by 4 bases, with 10 bases of the junction left unmatched. The germline V gene has CDR1 SGHTA and CDR2 FQGNSA.

The J gene is TRBJ2-5, the V gene TRBV4-3; 7 bases are shared with TRBD2. This CDR3 has 16 amino acids. J was trimmed by 5 bases and V by 4 bases; bases with no gene match: 13. CDR1 is LGHNA, CDR2 YSLEER, per germline. CDR3 in amino acids: CASSPRLAGSDETQYF. The CDR3 DNA reads TGCGCCAGCAGCCCTCGACTAGCAGGGTCTGACGAGACCCAGTACTTC.

V and J are TRBV28 and TRBJ1-2; no reliable D call. The germline V gene encodes CDR1 MDHEN and CDR2 SYDVKM. V lost 6 bases to trimming and J lost 5 bases, with 4 bases between them. CDR3 length equals 10 residues. Here the CDR3 DNA reads TGTGCCAGCAGCCGGTATGGCTACACCTTC. Translation: CASSRYGYTF.

About this clone itself: Germline is not matched at one junction end, which may reflect a read error. The identical CDR3 is also encoded by other nucleotide sequences in the sample. The gene calls are TRBV12-5 and TRBJ1-1; D call uncertain. The germline V gene encodes CDR1 LGHNT and CDR2 FRNRAP. The CDR3 runs to 14 residues. CDR3 nucleotides: TGTGCTAGTGGTGACGGGAATTTTGGCACTGAAGCCTTCTTT. It yields the protein CASGDGNFGTEAFF.